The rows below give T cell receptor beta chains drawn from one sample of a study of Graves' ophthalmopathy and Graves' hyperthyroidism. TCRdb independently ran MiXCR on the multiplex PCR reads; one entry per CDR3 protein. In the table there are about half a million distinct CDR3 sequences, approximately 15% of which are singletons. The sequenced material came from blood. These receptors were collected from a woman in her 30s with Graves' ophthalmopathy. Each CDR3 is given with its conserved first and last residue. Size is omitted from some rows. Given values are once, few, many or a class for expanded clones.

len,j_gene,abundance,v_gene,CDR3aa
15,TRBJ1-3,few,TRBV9,CASSFSDRAGNTIYF
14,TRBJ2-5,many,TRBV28,CASSSRDSQETQYF
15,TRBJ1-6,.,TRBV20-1,CSARGDGPYNSPLHF
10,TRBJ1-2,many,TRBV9,CASSADGAHF
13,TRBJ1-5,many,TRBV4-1,CASRMGVGQPQHF
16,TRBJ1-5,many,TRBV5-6,CASSSYRGGGNQPQHF
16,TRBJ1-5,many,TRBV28,CASRPSRAGFSQPQHF
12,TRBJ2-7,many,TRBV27,CASSAPGREQYF
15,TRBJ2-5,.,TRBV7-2,CASSFLGTPQETQYF
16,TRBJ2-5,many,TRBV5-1,CASSLGRPISQETQYF
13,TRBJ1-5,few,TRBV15,CATGRTNNQPQHF
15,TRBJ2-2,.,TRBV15,CATSRDYLNTGELFF
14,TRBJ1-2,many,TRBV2,CASDLPGPVTIYTF
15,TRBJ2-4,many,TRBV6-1,CASSAGTAYKNIQYF
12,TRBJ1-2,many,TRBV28,CASSPQNYGYTF
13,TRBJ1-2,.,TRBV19,CASSSGGWLGYTF
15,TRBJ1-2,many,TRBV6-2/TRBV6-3,CASSYPRLGSDGYTF
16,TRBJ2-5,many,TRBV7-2,CASSLAGGPRWETQYF
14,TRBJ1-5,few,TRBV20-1,CSARLRNRNQPQHF
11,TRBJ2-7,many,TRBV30,CAWQDSWEQYF
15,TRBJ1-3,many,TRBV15,CATSGQGDVGNTIYF
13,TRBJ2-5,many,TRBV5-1,CASSDARGETQYF
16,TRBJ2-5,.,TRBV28,CASSSLSGAYQETQYF
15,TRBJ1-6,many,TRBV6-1,CASTPGAIRDSPLHF
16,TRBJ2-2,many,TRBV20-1,CSARDRSGRGTGELFF
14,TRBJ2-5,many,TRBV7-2,CASSPAGGRKAQYF
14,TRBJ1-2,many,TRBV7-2,CASSYTGGGNGYTF
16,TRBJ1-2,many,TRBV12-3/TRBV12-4,CASRPLKGREVYGYTF
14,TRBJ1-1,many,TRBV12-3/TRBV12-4,CASKRTQMNTEAFF
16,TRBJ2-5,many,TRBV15,CATSREFARGQETQYF
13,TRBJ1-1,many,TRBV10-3,CAISGRENTEAFF
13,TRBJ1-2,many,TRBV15,CATSSRPNYGYTF
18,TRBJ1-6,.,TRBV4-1,CASSRRMAGPEYNSPLHF